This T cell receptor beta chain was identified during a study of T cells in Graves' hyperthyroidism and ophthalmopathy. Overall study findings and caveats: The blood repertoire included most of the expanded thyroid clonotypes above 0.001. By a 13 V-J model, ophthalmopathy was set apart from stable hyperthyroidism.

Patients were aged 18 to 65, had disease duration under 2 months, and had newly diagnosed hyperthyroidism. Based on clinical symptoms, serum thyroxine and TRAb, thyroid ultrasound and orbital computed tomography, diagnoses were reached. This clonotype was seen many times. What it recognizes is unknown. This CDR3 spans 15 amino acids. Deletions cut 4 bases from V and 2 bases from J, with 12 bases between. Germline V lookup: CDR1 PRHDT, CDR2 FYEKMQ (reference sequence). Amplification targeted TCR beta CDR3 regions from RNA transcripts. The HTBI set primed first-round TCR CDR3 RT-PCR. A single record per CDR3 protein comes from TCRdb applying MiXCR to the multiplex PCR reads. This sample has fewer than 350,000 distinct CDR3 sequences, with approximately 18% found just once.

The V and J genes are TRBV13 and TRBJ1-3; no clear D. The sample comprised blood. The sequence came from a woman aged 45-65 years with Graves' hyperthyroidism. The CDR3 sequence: CASSSGLVPGNTIYF. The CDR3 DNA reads TGTGCCAGCAGCTCTGGCCTAGTCCCTGGAAACACCATATATTTT.